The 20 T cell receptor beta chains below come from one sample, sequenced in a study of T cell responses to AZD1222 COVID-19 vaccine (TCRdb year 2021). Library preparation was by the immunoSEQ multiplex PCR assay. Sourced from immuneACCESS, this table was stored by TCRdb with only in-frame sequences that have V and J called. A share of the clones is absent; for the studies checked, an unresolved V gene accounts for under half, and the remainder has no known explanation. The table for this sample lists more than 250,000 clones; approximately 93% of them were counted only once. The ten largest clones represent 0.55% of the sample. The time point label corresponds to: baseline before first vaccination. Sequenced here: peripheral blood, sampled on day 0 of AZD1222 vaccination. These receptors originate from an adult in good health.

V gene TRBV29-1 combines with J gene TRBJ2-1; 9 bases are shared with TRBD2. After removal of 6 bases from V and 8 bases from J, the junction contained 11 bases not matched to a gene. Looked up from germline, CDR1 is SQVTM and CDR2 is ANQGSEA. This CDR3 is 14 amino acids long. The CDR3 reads CSVDIAGEDDEQFF. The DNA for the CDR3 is TGCAGCGTCGACATAGCGGGAGAAGATGATGAGCAGTTCTTC.

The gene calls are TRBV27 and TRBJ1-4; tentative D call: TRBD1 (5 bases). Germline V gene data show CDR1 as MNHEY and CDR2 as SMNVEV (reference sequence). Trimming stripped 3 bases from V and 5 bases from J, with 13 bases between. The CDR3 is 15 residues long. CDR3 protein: CASSFHGTQNEKLFF. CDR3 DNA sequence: TGTGCCAGCAGTTTCCACGGGACCCAGAATGAAAAACTGTTTTTT.

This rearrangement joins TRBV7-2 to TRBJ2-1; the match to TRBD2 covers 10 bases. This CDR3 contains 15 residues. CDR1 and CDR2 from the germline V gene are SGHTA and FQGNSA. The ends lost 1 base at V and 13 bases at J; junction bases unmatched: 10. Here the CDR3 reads CASSLETSGWESQFF. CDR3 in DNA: TGTGCCAGCAGCTTAGAGACTAGCGGGTGGGAAAGTCAGTTCTTC.

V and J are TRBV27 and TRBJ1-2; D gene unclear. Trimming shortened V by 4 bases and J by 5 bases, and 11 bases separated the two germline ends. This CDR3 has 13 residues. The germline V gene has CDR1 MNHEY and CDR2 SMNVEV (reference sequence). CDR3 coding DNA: TGTGCCAGCAGTTCCCTGCCTCAATATGGCTACACCTTC. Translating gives CASSSLPQYGYTF.

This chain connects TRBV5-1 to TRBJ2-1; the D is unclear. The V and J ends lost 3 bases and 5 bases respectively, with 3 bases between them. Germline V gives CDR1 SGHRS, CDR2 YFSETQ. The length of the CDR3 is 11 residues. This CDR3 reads CASSWDNEQFF. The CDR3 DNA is TGCGCCAGCAGCTGGGACAATGAGCAGTTCTTC.

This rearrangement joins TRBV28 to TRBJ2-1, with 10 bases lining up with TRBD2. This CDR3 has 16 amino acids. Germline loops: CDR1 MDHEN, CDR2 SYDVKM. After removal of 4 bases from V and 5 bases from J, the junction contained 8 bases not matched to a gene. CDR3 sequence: CASSSPAGGTNNEQFF. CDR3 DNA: TGTGCCAGCAGTTCCCCAGCGGGAGGGACTAACAATGAGCAGTTCTTC.

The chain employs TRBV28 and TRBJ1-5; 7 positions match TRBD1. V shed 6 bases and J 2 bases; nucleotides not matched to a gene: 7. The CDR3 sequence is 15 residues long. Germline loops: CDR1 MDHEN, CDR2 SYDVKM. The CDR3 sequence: CASRIQGQGNQPQHF. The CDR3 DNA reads TGTGCCAGCAGAATACAGGGGCAGGGCAATCAGCCCCAGCATTTT.

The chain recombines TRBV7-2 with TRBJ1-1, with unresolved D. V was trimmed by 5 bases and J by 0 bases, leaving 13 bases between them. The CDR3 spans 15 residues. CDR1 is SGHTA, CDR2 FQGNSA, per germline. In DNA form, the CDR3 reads TGTGCCAGCAGCACCTCTATCAGCGTGAACACTGAAGCTTTCTTT. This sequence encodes CASSTSISVNTEAFF.

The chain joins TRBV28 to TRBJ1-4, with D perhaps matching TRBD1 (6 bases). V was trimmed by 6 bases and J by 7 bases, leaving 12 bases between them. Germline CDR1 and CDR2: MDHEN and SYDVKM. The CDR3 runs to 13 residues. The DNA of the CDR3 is TGTGCCAGCAGCCCAGGGGTGGGTGAAAAACTGTTTTTT. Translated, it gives CASSPGVGEKLFF.

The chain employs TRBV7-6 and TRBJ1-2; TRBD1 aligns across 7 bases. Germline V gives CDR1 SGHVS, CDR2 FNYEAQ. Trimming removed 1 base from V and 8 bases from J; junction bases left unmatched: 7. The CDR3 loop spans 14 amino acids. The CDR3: CASSLVQGEGGYTF. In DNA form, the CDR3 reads TGTGCCAGCAGCTTAGTTCAGGGGGAAGGCGGCTACACCTTC.

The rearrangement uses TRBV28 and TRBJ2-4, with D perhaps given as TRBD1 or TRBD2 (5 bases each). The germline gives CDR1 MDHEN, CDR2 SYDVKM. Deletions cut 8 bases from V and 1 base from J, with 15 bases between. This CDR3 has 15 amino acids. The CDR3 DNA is TGTGCCAGCCATTCCACCGGGACGGCCAAAAACATTCAGTACTTC. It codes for CASHSTGTAKNIQYF.

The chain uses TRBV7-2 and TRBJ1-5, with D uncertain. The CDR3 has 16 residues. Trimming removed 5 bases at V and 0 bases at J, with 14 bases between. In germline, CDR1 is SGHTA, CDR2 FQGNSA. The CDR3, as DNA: TGTGCCAGCAGCCCCCAGGCCATATATAGCAATCAGCCCCAGCATTTT. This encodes CASSPQAIYSNQPQHF.

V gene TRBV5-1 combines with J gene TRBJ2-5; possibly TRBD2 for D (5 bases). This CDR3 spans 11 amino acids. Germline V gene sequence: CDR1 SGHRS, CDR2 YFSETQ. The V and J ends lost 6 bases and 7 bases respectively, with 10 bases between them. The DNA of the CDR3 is TGCGCCAGCAAGGAGGAAGGGACCCAGTACTTC. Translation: CASKEEGTQYF.

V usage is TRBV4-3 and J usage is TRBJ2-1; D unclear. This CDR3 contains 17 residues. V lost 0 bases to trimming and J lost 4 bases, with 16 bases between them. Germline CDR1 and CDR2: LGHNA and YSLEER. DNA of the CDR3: TGCGCCAGCAGCCAAGAATCGGCGGTTTCACTTTACAATGAGCAGTTCTTC. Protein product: CASSQESAVSLYNEQFF.

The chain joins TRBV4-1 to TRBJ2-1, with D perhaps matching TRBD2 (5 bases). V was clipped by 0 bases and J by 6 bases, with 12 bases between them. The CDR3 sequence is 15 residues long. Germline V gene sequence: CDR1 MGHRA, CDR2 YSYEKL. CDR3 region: CASSQEELASNEQFF. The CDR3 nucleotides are TGCGCCAGCAGCCAAGAAGAGCTAGCTAGCAATGAGCAGTTCTTC.

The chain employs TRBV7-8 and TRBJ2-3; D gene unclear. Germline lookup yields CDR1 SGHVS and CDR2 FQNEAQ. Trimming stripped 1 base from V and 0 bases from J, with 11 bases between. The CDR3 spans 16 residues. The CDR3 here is CASSLVVRASTDTQYF. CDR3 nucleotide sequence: TGTGCCAGCAGCTTAGTAGTTAGAGCTAGCACAGATACGCAGTATTTT.

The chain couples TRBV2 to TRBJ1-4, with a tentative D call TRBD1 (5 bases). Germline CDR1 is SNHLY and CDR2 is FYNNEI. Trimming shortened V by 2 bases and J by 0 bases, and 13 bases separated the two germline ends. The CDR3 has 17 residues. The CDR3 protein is CASSETQGTSTNEKLFF. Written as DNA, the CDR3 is TGTGCCAGCAGTGAAACCCAGGGTACATCAACTAATGAAAAACTGTTTTTT.

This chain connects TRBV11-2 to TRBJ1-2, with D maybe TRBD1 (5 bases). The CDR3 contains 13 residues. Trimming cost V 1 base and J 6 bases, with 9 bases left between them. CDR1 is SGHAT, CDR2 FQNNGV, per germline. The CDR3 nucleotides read TGTGCCAGCAGCTTAGGGGGGGTCGATGGCTACACCTTC. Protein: CASSLGGVDGYTF.

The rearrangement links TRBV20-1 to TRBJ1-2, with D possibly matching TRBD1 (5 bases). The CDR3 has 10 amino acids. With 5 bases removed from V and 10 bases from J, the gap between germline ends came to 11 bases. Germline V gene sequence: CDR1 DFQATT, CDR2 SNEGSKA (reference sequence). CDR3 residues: CSARGQDYTF. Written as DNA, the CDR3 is TGCAGTGCTCGAGGACAAGACTACACCTTC.

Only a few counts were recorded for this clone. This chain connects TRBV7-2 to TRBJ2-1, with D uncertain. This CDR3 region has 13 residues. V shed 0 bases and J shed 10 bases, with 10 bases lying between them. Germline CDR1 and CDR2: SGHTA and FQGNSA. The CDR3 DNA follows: TGTGCCAGCAGCTTAGCTCGGGCTAGGGAGCAGTTCTTC. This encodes CASSLARAREQFF.